The 16 T cell receptor beta chains given below trace back to one sample, sequenced in a study of CXCR3-negative and CXCR3-positive naive CD8 T cells. Their antigen targets remain unknown. Each TRB cDNA library was prepared by 5' RACE (with UMI labels). TCRdb reprocessed the 5' RACE reads; each CDR3 protein has one entry and no DNA is given. The sample table includes 5,000 to 6,000 distinct CDR3 sequences. Points from the study as a whole: CXCR3-expressing naive cells carried TRB CDR3s more hydrophobic than those of CXCR3-negative naive cells.

Sample: naive CXCR3+ CD8+ T cells from blood. Subset denoted: CD45RO-CCR7+CD27+CD95- naive CD8+ T cells expressing CXCR3 (TNR3+). The receptors derive from a human donor in good health. Some clones in this sample may be carry-over from other donors' samples.

This clonotype shows up as medium-sized by frequency. The gene calls are TRBV7-9 and TRBJ2-7. Germline CDR1 reads SEHNR; CDR2 reads FQNEAQ (reference sequence). The CDR3 covers 13 residues. CDR3 loop: CASSPTGFYEQYF. The variable domain in full, completed from reference TRBV7-9 and TRBJ2-7, reads DTGVSQNPRHKITKRGQNVTFRCDPISEHNRLYWYRQTLGQGPEFLTYFQNEAQLEKSRLLSDRFSAERPKGSFSTLEIQRTEQGDSAMYLCASSPTGFYEQYFGPGTRLTVT.

Frequency places this clonotype as medium-sized. The chain recombines TRBV6-5 with TRBJ2-2; TCRdb selects TRBD2, and the lack of DNA leaves this call unchecked. Germline lookup yields CDR1 MNHEY and CDR2 SVGAGI. This CDR3 contains 19 residues. CDR3 region: CASSYSIGWGGENTGELFF.

J is TRBJ1-2 and V is TRBV29-1. The CDR3 is 11 residues long. Germline lookup yields CDR1 SQVTM and CDR2 ANQGSEA. The CDR3 protein is CSVDTTDGYTF. Filled out from reference TRBV29-1 and TRBJ1-2, the complete variable domain reads SAVISQKPSRDICQRGTSLTIQCQVDSQVTMMFWYRQQPGQSLTLIATANQGSEATYESGFVIDKFPISRPNLTFSTLTVSNMSPEDSSIYLCSVDTTDGYTFGSGTRLTVV.

This chain's CDR3 is CASKGGSTDTQYF. The chain combines TRBV9 with TRBJ2-3; TCRdb names TRBD1, which stays unverified in the absence of DNA. CDR3 length equals 13 residues. CDR1 and CDR2 (germline): SGDLS, YYNGEE.

The genes are TRBV5-1 and TRBJ1-1; TCRdb calls TRBD1, which cannot be checked without DNA. The germline V gene encodes CDR1 SGHRS and CDR2 YFSETQ. This CDR3 has 16 residues. The CDR3 here is CASSSGVQVADTEAFF.

This clonotype is deemed medium-sized (0.01 to 0.1%) by its frequency. This chain links TRBV11-2 with TRBJ2-5. Germline CDR1 SGHAT, CDR2 FQNNGV. CDR3 length: 13 residues. The CDR3 sequence is CASRFSLGETQYF.

V usage is TRBV29-1 and J usage is TRBJ1-2; the D call of TRBD1 rests on TCRdb alone, since no DNA is present to check it. The CDR3 spans 13 residues. Looked up from germline, CDR1 is SQVTM and CDR2 is ANQGSEA. CDR3 loop: CSAMGHTNYGYTF.

This chain uses TRBV5-1 with TRBJ2-3. Germline CDR1 reads SGHRS; CDR2 reads YFSETQ. The CDR3 covers 14 residues. The chain's CDR3 is CASSLVSDTDTQYF.

This rearrangement joins TRBV7-2 to TRBJ1-1; with no DNA, the TCRdb D assignment of TRBD1 cannot be verified. Germline V CDR1 and CDR2: SGHTA, FQGNSA. The CDR3 runs 16 residues. CDR3 sequence: CASSLVAGGLNTEAFF.

This clonotype registers medium-sized by frequency. V and J are TRBV7-9 and TRBJ1-2; no DNA is available, so the TRBD1 call from TCRdb remains unchecked. Germline CDR1 SEHNR, CDR2 FQNEAQ (reference sequence). CDR3 length: 13 residues. The chain's CDR3 is CASSLGQNYGYTF.

The CDR3 here is CASSQSRGTDTQYF. The V gene is TRBV4-3, the J gene TRBJ2-3; TCRdb's D call of TRBD1 is untestable without DNA. This CDR3 is 14 amino acids long. CDR1 is LGHNA and CDR2 is YSLEER in the germline V gene.

This clonotype ranks as medium-sized in terms of frequency. The rearrangement links TRBV12-3 or TRBV12-4 to TRBJ1-2. The length of the CDR3 is 15 residues. The CDR3 sequence: CASSLSRLGAVGYTF.

The chain couples TRBV29-1 to TRBJ1-2. Germline V CDR1 and CDR2: SQVTM, ANQGSEA. CDR3 length equals 11 residues. The chain's CDR3 is CSSRGDQGYTF.

Considering frequency, this clonotype is medium-sized. CDR3 protein: CASSQYTGELFF. The chain combines TRBV25-1 with TRBJ2-2. The CDR3 loop spans 12 amino acids. CDR1 and CDR2 (germline): MGHDK, SYGVNS.

This clonotype is labeled medium-sized based on frequency. The CDR3 here is CASSLARDLNYGYTF. V gene TRBV5-1 combines with J gene TRBJ1-2; TCRdb proposes TRBD1, but this gene call is untestable without DNA. The germline CDR1 and CDR2 sequences are SGHRS and YFSETQ. This CDR3 is 15 amino acids long.

By frequency, this clonotype is medium-sized. This chain links TRBV11-2 with TRBJ2-7. The germline gives CDR1 SGHAT, CDR2 FQNNGV. The CDR3 contains 15 residues. CDR3 sequence reads: CASSLEVGSSYEQYF.